Listed below are T cell receptor beta chains from one sample, sequenced in a study of blood T cell repertoires in COVID-19. TCRdb's copy holds only in-frame clones and misses some; the assay was immunoSEQ multiplex PCR. The repertoire holds about 200,000 clones, with around 76% as singletons. Specimen: peripheral blood. The receptors originated from an older woman with COVID-19, enrolled during active disease. Each CDR3 is given with its conserved first and last residue. A D gene is named only where the DNA matches it firmly. Clone size is stated in some rows and not others, as once, few, many or a class when expanded.

-	TRBV19	TRBJ1-1	-	TGTGCCAGTAGTTATAGCCTGGGGAACACTGAAGCTTTCTTT	CASSYSLGNTEAFF
-	TRBV7-3	TRBJ2-5	TRBD2	TGTGCCAGCAGCGCCGGCGGGAGGGCCGGAGAGACCCAGTACTTC	CASSAGGRAGETQYF
few	TRBV7-8	TRBJ1-1	TRBD1	TGTGCCAGCAGCTTACGGGGAAGGGGGCTGCCTGCGGCTTTCTTT	CASSLRGRGLPAAFF
-	TRBV28	TRBJ1-3	-	TGTGCCAGCAGTTTTAGTAGCTCTGGAAACACCATATATTTT	CASSFSSSGNTIYF
-	TRBV5-5	TRBJ1-5	-	TGTGCCAGCAGCTTGTCTACTTGGTTTCAGCCCCAGCATTTT	CASSLSTWFQPQHF
-	TRBV7-2	TRBJ2-1	TRBD1	TGTGCCAGCAGTTCTCGCCGGGACAGGGGGATACGGGAGCAGTTCTTC	CASSSRRDRGIREQFF
-	TRBV6-2/TRBV6-3	TRBJ2-1	TRBD2	TGTGCCAGCAGTTCCCCTCTAGCGGGCAACTACAATGAGCAGTTCTTC	CASSSPLAGNYNEQFF
-	TRBV18	TRBJ1-1	TRBD1	TGTGCCAGCTCACCAGTGTCGGGACAGACCACTGAAGCTTTCTTT	CASSPVSGQTTEAFF
-	TRBV28	TRBJ2-3	TRBD2	TGTGCCAGCAGTTTGCCCGCACTAGCGGGAGCATCAGATACGCAGTATTTT	CASSLPALAGASDTQYF
-	TRBV19	TRBJ1-5	-	TGTGCCAGTAGTATCGCGGGGCGCGGCAATCAGCCCCAGCATTTT	CASSIAGRGNQPQHF
-	TRBV5-1	TRBJ2-5	TRBD1	TGCGCCAGCAGCCTCGACAGGGGTAATGGGGAGACCCAGTACTTC	CASSLDRGNGETQYF
many	TRBV4-1	TRBJ2-1	TRBD2	TGCGCCAGCAGCCAAGTCGGTCTAGCGGGCTACAATGAGCAGTTCTTC	CASSQVGLAGYNEQFF
-	TRBV6-5	TRBJ2-2	-	TGTGCCGGTCGCTGGGAGTCTCTGACCGGGGAGCTGTTTTTT	CAGRWESLTGELFF
-	TRBV30	TRBJ2-7	-	TGTGCCTGGAGTCTCGCCGGCGGGGGCGCGTTCCACGAGCAGTACTTC	CAWSLAGGGAFHEQYF
-	TRBV6-2/TRBV6-3	TRBJ1-5	-	TGTGCCAGCAGTTCCGGGAATCAGCCCCAGCATTTT	CASSSGNQPQHF
-	TRBV5-4	TRBJ1-3	TRBD1	TGTGCCAGCAGCCGGACAGGTCGAAACACCATATATTTT	CASSRTGRNTIYF
-	TRBV19	TRBJ2-2	TRBD1	TGTGCCAGCGTCCCCGGGACAGGGGGGAGCACCGGGGAGCTGTTTTTT	CASVPGTGGSTGELFF
-	TRBV19	TRBJ1-6	-	TGTGCCAGTAGTGTCGACAGCGATTCACCCCTCCACTTT	CASSVDSDSPLHF
once	TRBV11-3	TRBJ2-3	TRBD2	TGTGCCAGCAGCTGGACTAGCGGGGACACAGATACGCAGTATTTT	CASSWTSGDTDTQYF
-	TRBV10-3	TRBJ1-3	TRBD1	TGTGCCATCAAGCCCGGGACAGACTCTGGAAACACCATATATTTT	CAIKPGTDSGNTIYF
once	TRBV10-3	TRBJ1-2	TRBD1	TGTGCCATCAGTGAGTCAGGACAGGGAACCTATGGCTACACCTTC	CAISESGQGTYGYTF
-	TRBV4-2	TRBJ2-1	-	TGTGCCAGCAGCCAAGAGGACTCCCATGACAATGAGCAGTTCTTC	CASSQEDSHDNEQFF
once	TRBV5-4	TRBJ2-5	-	TGTGCCAGCAGCTTGTTGGCTAGTCAGCAAGAGACCCAGTACTTC	CASSLLASQQETQYF
many	TRBV29-1	TRBJ2-5	-	TGCAGCTCCCTCAAATCGGGACACGGACAAGAGACCCAGTACTTC	CSSLKSGHGQETQYF
once	TRBV20-1	TRBJ1-4	-	TGCAGTGCTAGTGGGGCCCGGAGGGATCGTTTTTTT	CSASGARRDRFF
-	TRBV19	TRBJ1-2	-	TGTGCCAGTAGCCCCCGGGGGAGTTATGGCTACACCTTC	CASSPRGSYGYTF
-	TRBV20-1	TRBJ2-5	-	TGCAGTGCTAGTTGGTCGGGGGTGGAGACCCAGTACTTC	CSASWSGVETQYF
-	TRBV19	TRBJ2-3	TRBD1	TGTGCCAGTAGTACGCGTCAACAGGGGGCGATCACAGATACGCAGTATTTT	CASSTRQQGAITDTQYF
-	TRBV7-6	TRBJ1-4	TRBD1	TGTGCCAGCAGTCGACAGGGAACTAATGAAAAACTGTTTTTT	CASSRQGTNEKLFF
-	TRBV19	TRBJ2-1	-	TGTGCCAGTAGTATACGCCCGAGGGTACGATCACCCTTATACAATGAGCAGTTCTTC	CASSIRPRVRSPLYNEQFF
few	TRBV30	TRBJ2-5	TRBD1	TGTGCCTGGAGTAGGACAGGTTGGGAGACCCAGTACTTC	CAWSRTGWETQYF
-	TRBV28	TRBJ2-1	-	TGTGCCAGCAGTTCGACACGGCGTTGGTTCTTC	CASSSTRRWFF
-	TRBV20-1	TRBJ1-5	-	TGCAGTGCTAGTCTTAGGGGACAGCCCCAGCATTTT	CSASLRGQPQHF
-	TRBV7-3	TRBJ1-1	TRBD1	TGTGCCAGCAGCCCAGGACAGGGCCGGGTCACTGAAGCTTTCTTT	CASSPGQGRVTEAFF
few	TRBV6-1	TRBJ1-3	-	TGTGCCAGCAGTGACCGGGGGGAATGGAACACCATATATTTT	CASSDRGEWNTIYF
-	TRBV10-3	TRBJ1-5	-	TGTGCCATCAGTGATCAAAAGACAGGCAATCAGCCCCAGCATTTT	CAISDQKTGNQPQHF
-	TRBV24-1	TRBJ1-2	-	TGTGCCACCAGTGAAAGAGGGGGGGCTAAGGACGGCTACACCTTC	CATSERGGAKDGYTF
once	TRBV29-1	TRBJ1-2	-	TGCAGCACGACAGTCAACTATGGCTACACCTTC	CSTTVNYGYTF
-	TRBV5-1	TRBJ2-1	-	TGCGCCAGCCAGGGACGGGGGGCGGTCTACAATGAGCAGTTCTTC	CASQGRGAVYNEQFF